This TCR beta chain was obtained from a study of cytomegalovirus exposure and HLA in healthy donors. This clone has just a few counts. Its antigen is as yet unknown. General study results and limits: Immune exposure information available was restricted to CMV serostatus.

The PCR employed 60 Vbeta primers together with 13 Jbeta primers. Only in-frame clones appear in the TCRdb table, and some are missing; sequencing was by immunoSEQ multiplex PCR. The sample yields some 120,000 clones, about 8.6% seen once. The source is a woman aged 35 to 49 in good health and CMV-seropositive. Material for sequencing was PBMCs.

CDR3 nucleotides: TGTGCCAGCAGCGTAGCCCGGGACAGGAAAGAGACCCAGTACTTC. Its protein is CASSVARDRKETQYF. This sequence joins TRBV9 and TRBJ2-5; 8 bases align to TRBD1. Per germline, CDR1 SGDLS and CDR2 YYNGEE. There are 15 residues in the CDR3. J gave up 3 bases and V 0 bases, and 4 bases lay outside the gene matches.